These 2 T cell receptor beta chains originate from one sample sequenced in a study of blood T cell repertoires in COVID-19. Data came from immunoSEQ multiplex PCR; TCRdb stores just in-frame clones and leaves some out. Of around 220,000 clones in the sample, 80% to 95% are singletons; the top ten hold under 2.5%. Sequencing was performed on PBMCs or T cells enriched from blood (not recorded which). The receptors stem from a young woman who had recovered from COVID-19.

This chain connects TRBV27 to TRBJ2-3, with TRBD1 identical over 7 bases. The J segment lost 0 bases and the V segment lost 4 bases, leaving 4 bases of the junction unmatched. CDR3 length: 15 residues. Germline V gives CDR1 MNHEY, CDR2 SMNVEV (reference sequence). The CDR3 here is CASSWDSPSTDTQYF. The CDR3 nucleotides are TGTGCCAGCAGTTGGGACAGTCCGAGCACAGATACGCAGTATTTT.

V is TRBV6-1 and J is TRBJ1-2, with D tentatively TRBD1 (5 bases). Trimming took 3 bases from V and 3 from J, leaving 11 bases between them. This CDR3 is built from 14 residues. Germline-derived CDR1 and CDR2 are MNHNS and SASEGT. The CDR3 sequence: CASSEDITYYGYTF. Written as DNA, the CDR3 is TGTGCCAGCAGTGAGGACATAACTTACTATGGCTACACCTTC.